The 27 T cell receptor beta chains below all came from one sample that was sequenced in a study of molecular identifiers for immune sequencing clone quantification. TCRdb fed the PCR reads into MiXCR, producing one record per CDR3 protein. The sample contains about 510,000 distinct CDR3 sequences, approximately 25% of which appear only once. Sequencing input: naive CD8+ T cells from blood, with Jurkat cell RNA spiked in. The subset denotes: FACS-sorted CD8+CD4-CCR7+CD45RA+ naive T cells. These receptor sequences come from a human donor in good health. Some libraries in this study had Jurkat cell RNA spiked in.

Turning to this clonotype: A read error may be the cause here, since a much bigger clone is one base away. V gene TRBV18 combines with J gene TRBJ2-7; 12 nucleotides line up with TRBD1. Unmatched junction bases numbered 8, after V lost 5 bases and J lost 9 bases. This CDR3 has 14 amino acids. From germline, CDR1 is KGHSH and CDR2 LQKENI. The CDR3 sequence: CASSSGTGGIAQYF. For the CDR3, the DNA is TGTGCCAGCTCATCCGGGACAGGGGGCATCGCGCAGTACTTC.

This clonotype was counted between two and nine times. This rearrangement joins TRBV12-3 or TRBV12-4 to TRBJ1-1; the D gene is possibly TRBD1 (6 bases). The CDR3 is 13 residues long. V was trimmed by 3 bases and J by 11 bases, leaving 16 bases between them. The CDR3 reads CASSLGGHSGAFF. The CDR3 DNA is TGTGCCAGCAGTTTGGGGGGACACTCGGGTGCTTTCTTT.

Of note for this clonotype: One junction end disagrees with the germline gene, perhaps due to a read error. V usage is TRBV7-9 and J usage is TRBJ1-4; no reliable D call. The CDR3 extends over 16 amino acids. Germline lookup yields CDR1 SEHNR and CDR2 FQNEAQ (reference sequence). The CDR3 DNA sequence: TGTGCCAGCAGCTTAGCAACGGGAGCAGCGTTTCGGAAACTGTTCTTT. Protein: CASSLATGAAFRKLFF.

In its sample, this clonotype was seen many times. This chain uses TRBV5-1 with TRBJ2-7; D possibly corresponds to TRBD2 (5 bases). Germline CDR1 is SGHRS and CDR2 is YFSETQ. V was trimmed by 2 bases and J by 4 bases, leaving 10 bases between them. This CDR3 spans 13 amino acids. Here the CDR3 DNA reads TGCGCCAGCAGCTTAAGGGAGAATTACGAGCAGTACTTC. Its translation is CASSLRENYEQYF.

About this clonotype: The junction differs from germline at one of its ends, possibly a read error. This chain's CDR3 is CASSLRFPNEELFF. The CDR3 region has the DNA TGTGCCAGCAGTTTGCGTTTCCCTAATGAAGAACTGTTTTTT. This chain joins TRBV27 and TRBJ1-4; no clear D gene. In germline, CDR1 is MNHEY, CDR2 SMNVEV (reference sequence). CDR3 length: 14 amino acids.

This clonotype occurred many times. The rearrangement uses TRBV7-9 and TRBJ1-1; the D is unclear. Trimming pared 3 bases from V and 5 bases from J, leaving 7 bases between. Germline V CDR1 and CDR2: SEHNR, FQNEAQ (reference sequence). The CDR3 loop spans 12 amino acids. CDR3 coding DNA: TGTGCCAGCAGCTTGTCTGGGACTGAAGCTTTCTTT. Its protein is CASSLSGTEAFF.

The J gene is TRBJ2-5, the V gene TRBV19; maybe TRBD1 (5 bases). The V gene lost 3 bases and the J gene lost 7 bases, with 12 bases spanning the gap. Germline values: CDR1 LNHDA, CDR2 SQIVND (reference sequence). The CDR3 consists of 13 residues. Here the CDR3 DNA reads TGTGCCAGTAGTATGGAAGGGGAAGCGACCCAGTACTTC. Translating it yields CASSMEGEATQYF.

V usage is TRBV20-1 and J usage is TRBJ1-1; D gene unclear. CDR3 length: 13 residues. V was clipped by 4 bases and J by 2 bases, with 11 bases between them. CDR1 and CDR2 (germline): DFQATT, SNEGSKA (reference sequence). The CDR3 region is CSATDRENTEAFF. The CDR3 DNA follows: TGCAGTGCTACGGACCGAGAAAACACTGAAGCTTTCTTT.

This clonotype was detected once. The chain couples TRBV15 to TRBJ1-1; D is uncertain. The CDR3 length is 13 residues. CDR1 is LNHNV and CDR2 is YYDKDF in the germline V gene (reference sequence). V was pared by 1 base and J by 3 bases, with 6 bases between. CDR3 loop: CATSRAGYTEAFF. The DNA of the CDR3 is TGTGCCACCAGCAGAGCTGGTTACACTGAAGCTTTCTTT. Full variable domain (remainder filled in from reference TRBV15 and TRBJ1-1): DAMVIQNPRYQVTQFGKPVTLSCSQTLNHNVMYWYQQKSSQAPKLLFHYYDKDFNNEADTPDNFQSRRPNTSFCFLDIRSPGLGDTAMYLCATSRAGYTEAFFGQGTRLTVV.

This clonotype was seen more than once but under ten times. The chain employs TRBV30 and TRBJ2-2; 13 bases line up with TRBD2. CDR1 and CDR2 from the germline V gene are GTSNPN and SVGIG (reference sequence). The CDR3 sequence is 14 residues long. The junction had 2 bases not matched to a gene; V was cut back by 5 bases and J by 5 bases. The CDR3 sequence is CAWGLAGETGELFF. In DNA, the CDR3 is TGTGCCTGGGGACTAGCGGGAGAGACCGGGGAGCTGTTTTTT.

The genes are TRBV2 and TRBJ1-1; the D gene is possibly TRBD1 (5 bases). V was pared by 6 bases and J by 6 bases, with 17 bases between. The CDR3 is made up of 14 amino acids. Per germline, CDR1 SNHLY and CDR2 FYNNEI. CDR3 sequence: CASSPGPMVAEAFF. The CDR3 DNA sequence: TGTGCCAGCAGCCCAGGGCCCATGGTCGCTGAAGCTTTCTTT.

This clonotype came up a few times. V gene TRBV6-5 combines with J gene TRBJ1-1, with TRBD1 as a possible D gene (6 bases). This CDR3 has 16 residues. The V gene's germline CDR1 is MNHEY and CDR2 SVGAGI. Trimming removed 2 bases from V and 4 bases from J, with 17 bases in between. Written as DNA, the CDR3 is TGTGCCAGCAGTTACGGTACAGGAGGGGGGGGCACTGAAGCTTTCTTT. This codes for CASSYGTGGGGTEAFF.

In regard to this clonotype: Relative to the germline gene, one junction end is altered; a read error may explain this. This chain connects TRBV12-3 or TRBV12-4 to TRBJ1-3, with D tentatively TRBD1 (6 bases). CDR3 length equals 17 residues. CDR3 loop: CASSSIQQGSSGDTIYF. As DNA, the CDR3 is TGTGCCAGCAGCTCTATCCAACAGGGAAGCTCTGGAGACACCATATATTTT.

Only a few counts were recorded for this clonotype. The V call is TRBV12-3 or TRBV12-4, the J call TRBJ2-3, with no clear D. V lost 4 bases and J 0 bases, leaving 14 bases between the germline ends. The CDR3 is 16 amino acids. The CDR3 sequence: CASSYPPVTSTDTQYF. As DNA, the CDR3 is TGTGCCAGCAGTTACCCCCCCGTGACTAGCACAGATACGCAGTATTTT.

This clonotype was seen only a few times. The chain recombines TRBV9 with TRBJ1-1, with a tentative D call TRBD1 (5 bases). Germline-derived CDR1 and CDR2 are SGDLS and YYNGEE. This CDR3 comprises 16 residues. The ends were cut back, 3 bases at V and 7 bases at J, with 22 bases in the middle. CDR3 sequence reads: CASSARNRTSNLEAFF. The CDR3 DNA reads TGTGCCAGCAGCGCCCGGAACAGGACGTCGAACCTTGAAGCTTTCTTT.

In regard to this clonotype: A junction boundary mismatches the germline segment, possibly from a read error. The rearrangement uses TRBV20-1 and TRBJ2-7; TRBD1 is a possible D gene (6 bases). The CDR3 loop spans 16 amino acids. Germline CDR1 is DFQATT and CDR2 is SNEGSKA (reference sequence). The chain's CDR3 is CSARDLGQPGVFERYF. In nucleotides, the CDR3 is TGCAGTGCTAGAGATCTCGGACAGCCCGGGGTATTCGAGCGGTACTTC.

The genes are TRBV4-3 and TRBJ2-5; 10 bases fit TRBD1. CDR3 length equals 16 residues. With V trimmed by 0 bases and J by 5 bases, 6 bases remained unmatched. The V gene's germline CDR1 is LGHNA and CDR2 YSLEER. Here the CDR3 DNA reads TGCGCCAGCAGCCAAGATTCGACAGGGGGCCTGGAGACCCAGTACTTC. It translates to CASSQDSTGGLETQYF.

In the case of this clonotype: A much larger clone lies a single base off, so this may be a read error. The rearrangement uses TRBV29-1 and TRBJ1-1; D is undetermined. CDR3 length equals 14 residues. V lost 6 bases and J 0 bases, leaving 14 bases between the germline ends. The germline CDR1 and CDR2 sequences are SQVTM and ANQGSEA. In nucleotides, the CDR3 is TGCAGCGTGGGCTCGATGGTATTGAACACTGAAGCTTTCTTT. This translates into CSVGSMVLNTEAFF.

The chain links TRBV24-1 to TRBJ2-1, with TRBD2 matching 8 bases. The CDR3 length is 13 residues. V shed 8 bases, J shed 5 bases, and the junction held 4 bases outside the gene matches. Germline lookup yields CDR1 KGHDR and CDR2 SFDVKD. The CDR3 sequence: CATTAGVDNEQFF. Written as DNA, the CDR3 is TGTGCCACCACAGCGGGAGTAGACAATGAGCAGTTCTTC.

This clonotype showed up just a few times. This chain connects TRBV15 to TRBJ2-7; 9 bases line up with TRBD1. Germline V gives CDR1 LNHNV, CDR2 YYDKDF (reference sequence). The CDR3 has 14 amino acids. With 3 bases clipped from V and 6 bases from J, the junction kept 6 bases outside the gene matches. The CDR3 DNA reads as TGTGCCACCAGCAGCCCCGGGACAGGGTTCGAGCAGTACTTC. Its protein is CATSSPGTGFEQYF.

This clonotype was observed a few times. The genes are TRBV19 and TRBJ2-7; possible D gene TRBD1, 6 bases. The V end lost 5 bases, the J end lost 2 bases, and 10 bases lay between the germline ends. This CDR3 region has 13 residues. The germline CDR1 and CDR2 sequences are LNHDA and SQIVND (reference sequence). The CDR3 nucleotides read TGTGCCAGTAGTCCCAAGGGGGCCTACGAGCAGTACTTC. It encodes CASSPKGAYEQYF. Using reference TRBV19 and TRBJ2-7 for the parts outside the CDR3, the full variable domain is DGGITQSPKYLFRKEGQNVTLSCEQNLNHDAMYWYRQDPGQGLRLIYYSQIVNDFQKGDIAEGYSVSREKKESFPLTVTSAQKNPTAFYLCASSPKGAYEQYFGPGTRLTVT.

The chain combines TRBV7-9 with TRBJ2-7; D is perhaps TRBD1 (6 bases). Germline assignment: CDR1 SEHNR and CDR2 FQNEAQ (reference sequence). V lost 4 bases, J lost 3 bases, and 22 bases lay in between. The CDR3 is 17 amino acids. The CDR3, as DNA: TGTGCCAGCAGCTATGACACCGGGCCAGGGGCGGTCTACGAGCAGTACTTC. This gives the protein CASSYDTGPGAVYEQYF.

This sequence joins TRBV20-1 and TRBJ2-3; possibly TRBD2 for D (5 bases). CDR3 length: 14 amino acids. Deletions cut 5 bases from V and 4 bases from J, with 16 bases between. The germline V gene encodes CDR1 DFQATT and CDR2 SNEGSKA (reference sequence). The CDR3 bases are TGCAGTGCTGTGGCCCGGGGTATGCCAGATACGCAGTATTTT. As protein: CSAVARGMPDTQYF.

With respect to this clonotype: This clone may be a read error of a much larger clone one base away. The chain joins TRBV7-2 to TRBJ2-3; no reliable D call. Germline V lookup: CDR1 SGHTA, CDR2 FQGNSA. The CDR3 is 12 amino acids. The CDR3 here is CASSLDKDTRYF. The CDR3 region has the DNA TGTGCCAGCAGCTTAGACAAAGATACGCGGTATTTT. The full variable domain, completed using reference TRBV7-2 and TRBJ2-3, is GAGVSQSPSNKVTEKGKDVELRCDPISGHTALYWYRQSLGQGLEFLIYFQGNSAPDKSGLPSDRFSAERTGGSVSTLTIQRTQQEDSAVYLCASSLDKDTRYFGPGTRLTVL.

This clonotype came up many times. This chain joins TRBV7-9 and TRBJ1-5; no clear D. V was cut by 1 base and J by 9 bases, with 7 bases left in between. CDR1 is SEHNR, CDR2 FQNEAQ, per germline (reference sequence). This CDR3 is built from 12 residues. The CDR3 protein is CASSLEGAPQHF. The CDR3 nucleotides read TGTGCCAGCAGCTTAGAGGGTGCGCCCCAGCATTTT.

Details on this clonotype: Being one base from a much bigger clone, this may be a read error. The CDR3 coding sequence is TGCGCCAGCAGCCAAGATCTGGATGAGAACACTGAAGCTATCTTT. It codes for CASSQDLDENTEAIF. The chain is built from TRBV4-3 and TRBJ1-1; D is uncertain. This CDR3 is 15 amino acids long. CDR1 is LGHNA, CDR2 YSLEER, per germline.

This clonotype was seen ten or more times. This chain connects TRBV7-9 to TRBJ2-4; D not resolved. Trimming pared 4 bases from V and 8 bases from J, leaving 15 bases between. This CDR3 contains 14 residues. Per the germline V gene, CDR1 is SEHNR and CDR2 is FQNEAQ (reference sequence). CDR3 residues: CASSSAPGLDIQYF. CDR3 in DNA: TGTGCCAGCAGCTCGGCGCCTGGTCTAGACATTCAGTACTTC. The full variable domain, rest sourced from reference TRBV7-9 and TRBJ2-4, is DTGVSQNPRHKITKRGQNVTFRCDPISEHNRLYWYRQTLGQGPEFLTYFQNEAQLEKSRLLSDRFSAERPKGSFSTLEIQRTEQGDSAMYLCASSSAPGLDIQYFGAGTRLSVL.